This T cell receptor (beta chain) was sequenced during a study of blood T cell repertoires in COVID-19. Participants came from 20 to 25 US areas, aged about 18 to 89 years. Sequencing was performed with immunoSEQ multiplex PCR; in TCRdb, only in-frame clones are kept and a portion is missing. The sample carries a few hundred thousand clones, 92% recorded once. This CDR3 has 12 amino acids. CDR1 is DFQATT and CDR2 is SNEGSKA in the germline V gene (reference sequence). Trimming stripped 3 bases from V and 4 bases from J, with 9 bases between. This clone was detected only once. The rearrangement links TRBV20-1 to TRBJ2-5; perhaps TRBD2 as D (6 bases). The sequence derives from a woman aged 25 to 39 who had recovered from COVID-19. Source material: PBMCs or T cells enriched from blood (not recorded which). The CDR3 nucleotides are TGCAGTGCTAGTCCCGGGGGAGAGACCCAGTACTTC. It translates to CSASPGGETQYF.